The 14 T cell receptor beta chains given below trace back to one sample, sequenced in a study of blood T cell repertoires in COVID-19. Sequencing was performed with immunoSEQ multiplex PCR; in TCRdb, only in-frame clones are kept and a portion is missing. The sample has some 200,000 clones, about 80% seen once. Input material: peripheral blood. Receptors originate from a man younger than 45 with active or convalescent COVID-19.

V usage is TRBV4-1 and J usage is TRBJ1-6, with D possibly TRBD1 on 5 matching bases. Trimming left V 1 base short and J 0 bases short, with 16 bases between. CDR3 length: 19 amino acids. The germline V gene has CDR1 MGHRA and CDR2 YSYEKL. CDR3 region: CASSQVKPGDSSYNSPLHF. The CDR3 DNA is TGCGCCAGCAGCCAAGTTAAACCCGGTGACAGCTCCTATAATTCACCCCTCCACTTT.

The V gene is TRBV12-5, the J gene TRBJ2-3; TRBD1 is a possible D gene (6 bases). This CDR3 has 15 amino acids. The V and J ends lost 4 bases and 0 bases respectively, with 11 bases between them. CDR1 is LGHNT, CDR2 FRNRAP, per germline. The CDR3 reads CASGSGALSTDTQYF. CDR3 bases: TGTGCTAGTGGTTCAGGGGCCCTCAGCACAGATACGCAGTATTTT. Variable domain in full (rest from reference TRBV12-5 and TRBJ2-3): DARVTQTPRHKVTEMGQEVTMRCQPILGHNTVFWYRQTMMQGLELLAYFRNRAPLDDSGMPKDRFSAEMPDATLATLKIQPSEPRDSAVYFCASGSGALSTDTQYFGPGTRLTVL.

The chain couples TRBV27 to TRBJ1-2, with 8 bases fitting TRBD1. The V gene's germline CDR1 is MNHEY and CDR2 SMNVEV (reference sequence). This CDR3 has 16 residues. Trimming at V came to 6 bases and at J to 0 bases, leaving 9 bases not matched to a gene. CDR3 amino acids: CASSRWTGTANYGYTF. In DNA form, the CDR3 reads TGTGCCAGCAGCCGATGGACAGGGACGGCTAACTATGGCTACACCTTC.

This clone was seen a few times. V usage is TRBV18 and J usage is TRBJ1-6, with D possibly matching TRBD1 (5 bases). Germline V gene lookup returns CDR1 KGHSH and CDR2 LQKENI. This CDR3 is 14 amino acids long. V lost 1 base and J 8 bases, leaving 9 bases between the germline ends. The CDR3 DNA sequence: TGTGCCAGCTCACCACGACAGACGGATTCACCCCTCCACTTT. Translated: CASSPRQTDSPLHF.

This sequence joins TRBV7-2 and TRBJ1-6; maybe TRBD1 (6 bases). Trimming removed 0 bases at V and 10 bases at J, with 16 bases between. The CDR3 loop spans 16 amino acids. CDR1 and CDR2 from the germline V gene are SGHTA and FQGNSA. CDR3 coding DNA: TGTGCCAGCAGCTTAGCGGGGGCGGGGGCGCTGTCACCCCTCCACTTT. It yields the protein CASSLAGAGALSPLHF. Full variable domain (missing parts from reference TRBV7-2 and TRBJ1-6): GAGVSQSPSNKVTEKGKDVELRCDPISGHTALYWYRQSLGQGLEFLIYFQGNSAPDKSGLPSDRFSAERTGGSVSTLTIQRTQQEDSAVYLCASSLAGAGALSPLHFGNGTRLTVT.

J is TRBJ2-3 and V is TRBV6-1; the match to TRBD2 covers 9 bases. The CDR3 is 17 residues long. V was pared by 2 bases and J by 3 bases, with 9 bases of the junction left unmatched. CDR1 and CDR2 from the germline V gene are MNHNS and SASEGT. In DNA form, the CDR3 reads TGTGCCAGCAGTGAATTGCGGCGGGGGGGCGTAACAGATACGCAGTATTTT. Residues: CASSELRRGGVTDTQYF.

The V gene is TRBV19, the J gene TRBJ2-1; TRBD2 agrees at 7 bases. Trimming removed 0 bases from V and 8 bases from J; junction bases left unmatched: 10. CDR3 size: 16 residues. Per germline, CDR1 LNHDA and CDR2 SQIVND (reference sequence). CDR3 coding DNA: TGTGCCAGTAGTATAGATCTATGGGGGGGTAACGATGAGCAGTTCTTC. This gives the protein CASSIDLWGGNDEQFF.

The chain combines TRBV19 with TRBJ1-2; D is uncertain. CDR3 length: 14 residues. The germline V gene has CDR1 LNHDA and CDR2 SQIVND (reference sequence). Between the trimmed V and J ends, which lost 6 bases and 3 bases, there was a span of 14 bases. The CDR3 spells CASSPRGTYYGYTF. The CDR3 nucleotides are TGTGCCAGTAGCCCACGGGGAACATACTATGGCTACACCTTC.

This clone has a handful of counts. The chain employs TRBV4-1 and TRBJ1-1; D gene ambiguous. This CDR3 comprises 14 residues. V was trimmed by 1 base and J by 4 bases, leaving 10 bases between them. Germline V gives CDR1 MGHRA, CDR2 YSYEKL. CDR3 sequence reads: CASSQGQALTEAFF. The CDR3 DNA is TGCGCCAGCAGCCAAGGGCAGGCTCTCACTGAAGCTTTCTTT.

The chain combines TRBV9 with TRBJ1-4; D is perhaps TRBD1 (6 bases). The CDR3 length is 15 residues. Germline V lookup: CDR1 SGDLS, CDR2 YYNGEE. Trimming took off 0 bases at V and 7 bases at J, with 13 bases between the two ends. CDR3 in amino acids: CASSVGGGLSEKLFF. DNA for the CDR3: TGTGCCAGCAGCGTAGGAGGGGGTTTGAGTGAAAAACTGTTTTTT.

This rearrangement joins TRBV2 to TRBJ1-2; 7 bases line up with TRBD1. V lost 0 bases to trimming and J lost 8 bases; unmatched junction nucleotides: 9. The CDR3 sequence is 15 residues long. Germline CDR1 SNHLY, CDR2 FYNNEI. The CDR3 DNA follows: TGTGCCAGCAGTGAAGCGGGGACAGCTCCTGTGGGCTACACCTTC. This codes for CASSEAGTAPVGYTF.

The rearrangement links TRBV3-1 (or the pseudogene TRBV3-2) to TRBJ2-3, with a tentative D call TRBD2 (7 bases). This CDR3 contains 15 residues. V was clipped by 1 base and J by 3 bases, with 11 bases between them. CDR1 is LGHDT, CDR2 YNNKEL, per germline (reference sequence). The CDR3 DNA reads TGTGCCAGCAGCCAAGCGGGGGGCGCAACAGATACGCAGTATTTT. Protein: CASSQAGGATDTQYF.

This clone has just one count. The V gene is TRBV5-1, the J gene TRBJ1-4; 7 positions match TRBD1. This CDR3 region has 15 residues. CDR1 and CDR2 (germline): SGHRS, YFSETQ. With 4 bases clipped from V and 4 bases from J, the junction kept 7 bases outside the gene matches. The CDR3 reads CASSVGTDINEKLFF. CDR3 bases: TGCGCCAGCAGCGTAGGGACAGACATTAATGAAAAACTGTTTTTT.

The chain has TRBV28 and TRBJ2-3; 8 bases align to TRBD2. Germline CDR1 and CDR2: MDHEN and SYDVKM. This CDR3 has 14 amino acids. V was pared by 5 bases and J by 2 bases, with 3 bases of the junction left unmatched. The CDR3 sequence: CASSQAGVTDTQYF. CDR3 nucleotide sequence: TGTGCCAGCAGTCAAGCGGGAGTCACAGATACGCAGTATTTT.